These T cell receptor beta chains were read from a single sample in a study of blood T cell repertoires in COVID-19. The method was immunoSEQ multiplex PCR; TCRdb's version includes in-frame clones alone and lacks a portion of them. The table records about 150,000 clones, approximately 91% of them present only once. Sequences were obtained from peripheral blood. The receptors stem from a man between 18 and 29 years old with COVID-19, enrolled during active disease. CDR3s include the opening cysteine and the closing phenylalanine or tryptophan. Each record gives: CDR3 length, clone size, V gene, CDR3 protein. Not every row has a clone size; where given, it reads once, few, many or a size class.

16	once	TRBV9	CASSELAGPGADTQYF
11	-	TRBV2	CAMGDRAEQYF
15	-	TRBV13	CASSSGGDGSYEQYF
12	-	TRBV7-8	CASSPPGNEQFF
14	-	TRBV11-2	CASSLGQGGYEQYF
15	-	TRBV7-8	CASNPSGGGTDTQYF
15	-	TRBV28	CASSLDTITYAEAFF
16	few	TRBV6-2/TRBV6-3	CASSDSGPTGLGKLFF
15	-	TRBV19	CASIRTGGGWTEAFF
15	-	TRBV19	CASSIPGQGTYEQYF
15	once	TRBV28	CASSLSGGGTYEQYF
14	-	TRBV19	CASTPDRGFTEAFF
15	-	TRBV7-9	CASSSKTGQGTEAFF
15	-	TRBV4-3	CASSRTGLAGNEQFF
14	few	TRBV9	CATTFGPNTGELFF
18	-	TRBV9	CASSVSGTSGRINNEQFF
16	-	TRBV4-2	CASSQDASVSNQPQHF
15	-	TRBV7-9	CASSSPTGRGYEQYF
16	-	TRBV5-6	CASSGDRPPSTDTQYF
16	-	TRBV4-3	CASSQDPGTGYYGYTF
14	-	TRBV19	CASSQFRGVEGYTF
14	-	TRBV6-5	CASSPRSRVDEQFF
15	-	TRBV27	CASIIRGLNGNEQFF
15	-	TRBV19	CASSGTFYSNQPQHF
14	-	TRBV5-6	CASSLIATNEKLLF
14	-	TRBV28	CASSLLAGTDTQYF
15	-	TRBV12-5	CASALAGGGYNEQFF
14	-	TRBV19	CASSILGTDNEQFF
14	-	TRBV6-2/TRBV6-3	CASSYGQVSYEQYF